These 25 T cell receptor beta chains came from one sample sequenced in a study of blood T cell repertoires in COVID-19. Some clones are missing from TCRdb's copy, which holds only in-frame ones; the method was immunoSEQ multiplex PCR. The sample lists 250,000 to 300,000 clones; 81% were seen once. The sample was peripheral blood. Receptors originate from a woman aged 60-70 years with active or convalescent COVID-19.

The rearrangement links TRBV3-1 (or the pseudogene TRBV3-2) to TRBJ1-5; D remains unclear. Trimming took 1 base from V and 3 from J, leaving 7 bases between them. Germline CDR1 and CDR2: LGHDT and YNNKEL (reference sequence). This CDR3 has 14 residues. The CDR3 loop reads CASSQGFSNQPQHF. In nucleotides, the CDR3 is TGTGCCAGCAGCCAAGGTTTCTCCAATCAGCCCCAGCATTTT.

In the case of this clone: Other nucleotide sequences from this sample produce the same CDR3. The chain employs TRBV7-9 and TRBJ1-2, with D maybe TRBD1 (5 bases). CDR1 is SEHNR, CDR2 FQNEAQ, per germline (reference sequence). Trimming took 1 base from V and 4 from J, leaving 10 bases between them. CDR3 length: 14 amino acids. The CDR3 DNA sequence: TGTGCCAGCAGCTTAGAGGGGCGGTTCTATGGCTACACCTTC. Protein product: CASSLEGRFYGYTF.

The gene calls are TRBV27 and TRBJ2-2; 10 bases line up with TRBD2. J lost 4 bases, V lost 5 bases, and 7 bases had no gene match. CDR3 length equals 16 residues. Looked up from germline, CDR1 is MNHEY and CDR2 is SMNVEV (reference sequence). The CDR3 region is CASSPSGGAITGELFF. DNA of the CDR3: TGTGCCAGCAGTCCGAGCGGGGGGGCGATCACCGGGGAGCTGTTTTTT.

This chain uses TRBV27 with TRBJ1-2, with D possibly matching TRBD1 (5 bases). V lost 0 bases and J 3 bases, leaving 8 bases between the germline ends. The CDR3 extends over 14 amino acids. Germline V CDR1 and CDR2: MNHEY, SMNVEV (reference sequence). CDR3 bases: TGTGCCAGCAGTTTATCCAGGGTTGACTATGGCTACACCTTC. Its translation is CASSLSRVDYGYTF.

This chain uses TRBV3-1 (or the pseudogene TRBV3-2) with TRBJ1-2; D may be TRBD1 (5 bases). The CDR3 extends over 16 amino acids. Trimming cost V 2 bases and J 4 bases, with 17 bases left between them. Germline values: CDR1 LGHDT, CDR2 YNNKEL (reference sequence). CDR3 loop: CASSQTMGTGGYGYTF. The CDR3 bases are TGTGCCAGCAGCCAAACCATGGGTACGGGGGGCTATGGCTACACCTTC.

The chain links TRBV20-1 to TRBJ1-2, with D possibly being TRBD1 (6 bases). Trimming shortened V by 3 bases and J by 6 bases, and 17 bases separated the two germline ends. Germline V gene data show CDR1 as DFQATT and CDR2 as SNEGSKA (reference sequence). The CDR3 loop spans 14 amino acids. Here the CDR3 reads CSASRSGAGDGYTF. As DNA, the CDR3 is TGCAGTGCTAGTCGTTCAGGGGCCGGGGATGGCTACACCTTC.

The chain is built from TRBV27 and TRBJ1-5; D is perhaps TRBD1 (5 bases). V lost 2 bases, J lost 7 bases, and 18 bases lay in between. This CDR3 spans 16 amino acids. Germline V lookup: CDR1 MNHEY, CDR2 SMNVEV (reference sequence). The chain's CDR3 is CASSLIGRGAGQPQHF. CDR3 DNA: TGTGCCAGCAGTTTAATCGGCAGAGGGGCGGGACAGCCCCAGCATTTT.

V usage is TRBV29-1 and J usage is TRBJ2-2; TRBD1 matches at 9 bases. Losses at the gene ends were 6 bases for V and 3 bases for J; bases not matched to a gene: 2. The CDR3 is 13 amino acids. Germline CDR1 and CDR2: SQVTM and ANQGSEA. The CDR3 spells CSVGQGYTGELFF. CDR3 DNA: TGCAGCGTAGGACAGGGGTACACCGGGGAGCTGTTTTTT.

The chain recombines TRBV5-6 with TRBJ2-3; D possibly corresponds to TRBD1 (6 bases). V was cut by 5 bases and J by 2 bases, with 12 bases left in between. The germline V gene has CDR1 SGHDT and CDR2 YYEEEE. The CDR3 has 14 residues. The CDR3 sequence is CASSSGHSTDTQYF. CDR3 bases: TGTGCCAGCAGTTCGGGACACTCCACAGATACGCAGTATTTT.

J is TRBJ2-7 and V is TRBV5-5; 9 bases map to TRBD1. Germline lookup yields CDR1 SGHKS and CDR2 YYEKEE (reference sequence). The J segment lost 2 bases and the V segment lost 3 bases, leaving 6 bases of the junction unmatched. The CDR3 has 15 amino acids. CDR3 DNA sequence: TGTGCCAGCAGCTCAGGACAGGGGACCCCCTACGAGCAGTACTTC. It specifies CASSSGQGTPYEQYF.

The chain couples TRBV2 to TRBJ2-7, with 8 bases that match TRBD2. V dropped 7 bases and J dropped 2; count of bases not matched to a gene: 7. Germline lookup yields CDR1 SNHLY and CDR2 FYNNEI. The CDR3 runs to 14 residues. The CDR3 nucleotides read TGTGCCAGCAATCGGGGGGGCTATACCTACGAGCAGTACTTC. Residues: CASNRGGYTYEQYF.

V and J are TRBV3-1 (or the pseudogene TRBV3-2) and TRBJ2-1, with a possible D match to TRBD2 (6 bases). Trimming left V 2 bases short and J 9 bases short, with 26 bases between. The CDR3 contains 18 residues. The V gene's germline CDR1 is LGHDT and CDR2 YNNKEL (reference sequence). The CDR3 loop reads CASSQYAGTPNWHCEQFF. DNA of the CDR3: TGTGCCAGCAGCCAATACGCTGGGACTCCCAATTGGCATTGTGAGCAGTTCTTC.

The chain recombines TRBV9 with TRBJ1-2; D perhaps matches TRBD1 (6 bases). The CDR3 consists of 16 residues. The germline CDR1 and CDR2 sequences are SGDLS and YYNGEE. Deletions cut 2 bases from V and 0 bases from J, with 14 bases between. Here the CDR3 reads CASSVDTGYANYGYTF. CDR3 sequence (DNA): TGTGCCAGCAGCGTCGATACAGGGTATGCTAACTATGGCTACACCTTC.

The CDR3 loop reads CASSQDRFSYTF. The CDR3 DNA is TGTGCCAGCAGCCAAGACAGATTCAGCTACACCTTC. The rearrangement joins TRBV4-2 to TRBJ1-2; D gene uncertain. Trimming removed 0 bases at V and 9 bases at J, with 8 bases between. The CDR3 is 12 amino acids. In germline, CDR1 is LGHNA, CDR2 YNFKEQ.

The genes are TRBV11-2 and TRBJ1-3; 8 positions agree with TRBD1. The CDR3 consists of 17 residues. J lost 4 bases, V lost 4 bases, and 12 bases had no gene match. From germline, CDR1 is SGHAT and CDR2 FQNNGV. The CDR3 DNA sequence: TGTGCCAGCAGCTCCGACAGGGGCTCCTTCGGGGGAAACACCATATATTTT. This codes for CASSSDRGSFGGNTIYF.

This clone was seen only once. The rearrangement joins TRBV28 to TRBJ2-5; no firm D call. Looked up from germline, CDR1 is MDHEN and CDR2 is SYDVKM. The CDR3 covers 15 residues. The ends were cut back, 5 bases at V and 1 base at J, with 14 bases in the middle. CDR3 nucleotides: TGTGCCAGCAGTCTACTCTTGCGCTCCCAAGAGACCCAGTACTTC. Protein sequence: CASSLLLRSQETQYF.

This chain links TRBV18 with TRBJ1-1; tentatively, D is TRBD1 (6 bases). This CDR3 contains 12 residues. The V and J ends lost 2 bases and 13 bases respectively, with 14 bases between them. Germline values: CDR1 KGHSH, CDR2 LQKENI. The CDR3 sequence is CASSPGAGAIFF. The CDR3 DNA sequence: TGTGCCAGCTCACCAGGGGCGGGGGCGATTTTCTTT.

The CDR3 bases are TGTGCCAGCAGCTTACAAAGCGGGGGGGCAACAGATACGCAGTATTTT. It yields the protein CASSLQSGGATDTQYF. This chain uses TRBV7-2 with TRBJ2-3, with TRBD2 matching over 10 bases. The junction had 5 bases not matched to a gene; V was cut back by 2 bases and J by 3 bases. CDR3 length: 16 amino acids. The germline CDR1 and CDR2 sequences are SGHTA and FQGNSA.

The rearrangement uses TRBV6-6 and TRBJ2-7; unclear D gene. The germline CDR1 and CDR2 sequences are MNHNY and SVGAGI (reference sequence). The length of the CDR3 is 14 residues. The V end lost 6 bases, the J end lost 6 bases, and 18 bases lay between the germline ends. The CDR3 DNA is TGTGCCAGCAGCGGAGCTGCGCGTCGTCTCGAGCAGTACTTC. Encoded protein: CASSGAARRLEQYF.

CDR3 region: CASSVQGVGTEAFF. The CDR3, as DNA: TGTGCCAGCAGCGTACAAGGGGTCGGCACTGAAGCTTTCTTT. This chain connects TRBV9 to TRBJ1-1, with D perhaps TRBD1 (5 bases). V lost 1 base, J lost 4 bases, and 11 bases lay in between. Germline V gene lookup returns CDR1 SGDLS and CDR2 YYNGEE. The CDR3 is 14 residues long.

This clone was found once. CDR3 DNA: TGTGCCAGCAGCCAAGTGCGCCGGGGATCCTATAATTCACCCCTCCACTTT. Translating gives CASSQVRRGSYNSPLHF. The chain uses TRBV3-1 (or the pseudogene TRBV3-2) and TRBJ1-6; D is unclear. V lost 1 base to trimming and J lost 1 base, with 11 bases between them. CDR1 and CDR2 (germline): LGHDT, YNNKEL (reference sequence). The CDR3 is made up of 17 amino acids.

In nucleotides, the CDR3 is TGCGCCAGCAGCCAAGACGCGACAGGGCCCGATACGCAGTATTTT. Translating it yields CASSQDATGPDTQYF. The genes are TRBV4-3 and TRBJ2-3; 7 bases match TRBD1. CDR3 length: 15 amino acids. Germline V lookup: CDR1 LGHNA, CDR2 YSLEER. Unmatched junction bases numbered 6, after V lost 0 bases and J lost 6 bases.

V and J are TRBV11-1 and TRBJ2-1, with D tentatively TRBD2 (6 bases). The germline V gene has CDR1 SGHAT and CDR2 FQDESV (reference sequence). V lost 6 bases and J 6 bases, leaving 15 bases between the germline ends. The CDR3 is 14 amino acids. The CDR3 sequence: CASSRDSRRNEQFF. The CDR3 nucleotides read TGTGCCAGCAGTCGGGACTCCCGACGCAATGAGCAGTTCTTC. Filled out from reference TRBV11-1 and TRBJ2-1, the complete variable domain reads EAEVAQSPRYKITEKSQAVAFWCDPISGHATLYWYRQILGQGPELLVQFQDESVVDDSQLPKDRFSAERLKGVDSTLKIQPAELGDSAMYLCASSRDSRRNEQFFGPGTRLTVL.

This clone appeared a single time. This chain uses TRBV5-1 with TRBJ2-2, with TRBD1 identical over 7 bases. This CDR3 has 13 amino acids. In germline, CDR1 is SGHRS, CDR2 YFSETQ. Trimming removed 5 bases from V and 4 bases from J; junction bases left unmatched: 2. The CDR3 loop reads CASRTGPTGELFF. CDR3 DNA: TGCGCCAGCAGGACAGGGCCCACCGGGGAGCTGTTTTTT.

This clone was recorded only once. The chain carries TRBV9 and TRBJ2-5, with 7 bases identical to TRBD2. This CDR3 region has 17 residues. V lost 0 bases and J lost 0; bases outside the gene matches: 8. Germline V gene data show CDR1 as SGDLS and CDR2 as YYNGEE. The CDR3, as DNA: TGTGCCAGCAGCGTAGGAGCTAGCGGAGAGTACCAAGAGACCCAGTACTTC. It codes for CASSVGASGEYQETQYF.